The clone carrying this T cell receptor (beta chain) has a handful of counts. As yet, its antigen is unknown. The data are from a study of shared clonotypes between healthy human individuals. Sequencing was performed with immunoSEQ multiplex PCR; in TCRdb, only in-frame clones are kept and a portion is missing. The table includes fewer than 650,000 clones, 70% to 80% detected once. CDR1 is DFQATT, CDR2 SNEGSKA, per germline (reference sequence). Trimming removed 5 bases from V and 9 bases from J; junction bases left unmatched: 3. The CDR3 extends over 10 amino acids. Study results and caveats: The genetic and exposure-history diversity represented was limited by few donors. Depth of sequencing was expected to influence donor clonotype sharing.

The chain recombines TRBV20-1 with TRBJ1-1, with 7 bases lining up with TRBD1. The receptor was isolated from a woman between 40 and 50 years old in good health. Some clones in this sample may be carry-over from other donors' samples. Sequencing used PBMCs. The CDR3 loop is CSASDRKAFF. CDR3 DNA: TGCAGTGCTTCGGACAGGAAAGCTTTCTTT.